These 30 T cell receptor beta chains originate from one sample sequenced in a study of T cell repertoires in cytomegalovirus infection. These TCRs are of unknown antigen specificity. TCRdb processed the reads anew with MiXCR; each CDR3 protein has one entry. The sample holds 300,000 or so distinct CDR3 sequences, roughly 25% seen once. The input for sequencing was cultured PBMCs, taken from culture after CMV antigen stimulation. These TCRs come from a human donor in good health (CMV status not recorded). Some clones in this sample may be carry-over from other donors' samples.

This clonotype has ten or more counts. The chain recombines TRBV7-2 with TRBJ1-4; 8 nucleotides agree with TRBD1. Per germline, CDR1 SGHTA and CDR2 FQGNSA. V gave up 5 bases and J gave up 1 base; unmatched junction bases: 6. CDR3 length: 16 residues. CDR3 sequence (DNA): TGTGCCAGCAGCGAGGACAGGGCAGTAACTAATGAAAAACTGTTTTTT. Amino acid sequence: CASSEDRAVTNEKLFF.

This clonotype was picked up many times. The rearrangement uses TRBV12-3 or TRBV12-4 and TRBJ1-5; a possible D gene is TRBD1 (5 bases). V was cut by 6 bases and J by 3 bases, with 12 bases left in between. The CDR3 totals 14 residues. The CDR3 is CASRAGDHNQPQHF. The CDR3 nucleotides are TGTGCCAGCAGGGCGGGGGACCACAATCAGCCCCAGCATTTT.

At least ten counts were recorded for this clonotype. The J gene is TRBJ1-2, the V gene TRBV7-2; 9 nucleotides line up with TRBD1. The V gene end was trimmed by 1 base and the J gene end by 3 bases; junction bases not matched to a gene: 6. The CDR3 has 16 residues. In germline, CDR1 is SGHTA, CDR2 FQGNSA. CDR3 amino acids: CASSLGGQGSDYGYTF. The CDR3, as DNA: TGTGCCAGCAGCTTAGGCGGACAGGGGAGTGACTATGGCTACACCTTC.

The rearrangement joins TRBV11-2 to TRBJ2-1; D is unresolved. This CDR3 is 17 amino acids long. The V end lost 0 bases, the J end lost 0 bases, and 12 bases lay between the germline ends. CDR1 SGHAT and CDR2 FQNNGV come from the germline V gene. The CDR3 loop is CASSLDRGPSSYNEQFF. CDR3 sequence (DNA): TGTGCCAGCAGCTTAGATCGCGGCCCGAGCTCCTACAATGAGCAGTTCTTC.

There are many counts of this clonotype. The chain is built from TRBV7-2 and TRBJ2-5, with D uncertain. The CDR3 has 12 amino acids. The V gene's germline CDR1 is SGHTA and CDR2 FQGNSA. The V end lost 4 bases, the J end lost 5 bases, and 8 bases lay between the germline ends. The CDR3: CASSSSVETQYF. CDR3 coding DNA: TGTGCCAGCAGCTCATCAGTGGAGACCCAGTACTTC.

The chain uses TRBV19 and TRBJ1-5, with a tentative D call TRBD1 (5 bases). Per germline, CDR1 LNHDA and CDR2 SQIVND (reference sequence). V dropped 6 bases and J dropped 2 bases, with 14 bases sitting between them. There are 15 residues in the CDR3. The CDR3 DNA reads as TGTGCCAGTAGGGGGGTCCAACCTCGCAATCAGCCCCAGCATTTT. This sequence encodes CASRGVQPRNQPQHF.

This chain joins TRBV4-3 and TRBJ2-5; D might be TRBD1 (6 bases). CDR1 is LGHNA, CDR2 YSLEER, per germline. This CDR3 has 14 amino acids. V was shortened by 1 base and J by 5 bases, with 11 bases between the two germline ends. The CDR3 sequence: CASSQAQQGETQYF. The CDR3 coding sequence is TGCGCCAGCAGCCAAGCGCAACAGGGTGAGACCCAGTACTTC.

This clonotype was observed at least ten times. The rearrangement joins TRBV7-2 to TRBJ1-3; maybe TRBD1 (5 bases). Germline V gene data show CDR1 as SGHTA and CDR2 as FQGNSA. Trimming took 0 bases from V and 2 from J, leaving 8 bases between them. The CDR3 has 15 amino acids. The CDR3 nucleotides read TGTGCCAGCAGCTTAGCAAGAGGGGCTGGAAACACCATATATTTT. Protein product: CASSLARGAGNTIYF.

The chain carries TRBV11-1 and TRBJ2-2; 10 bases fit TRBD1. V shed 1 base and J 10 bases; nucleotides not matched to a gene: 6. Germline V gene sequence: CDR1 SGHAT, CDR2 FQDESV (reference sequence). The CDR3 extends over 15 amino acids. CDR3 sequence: CASSLEGQGVTELFF. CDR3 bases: TGTGCCAGCAGCTTAGAAGGACAGGGGGTGACGGAGCTGTTTTTT.

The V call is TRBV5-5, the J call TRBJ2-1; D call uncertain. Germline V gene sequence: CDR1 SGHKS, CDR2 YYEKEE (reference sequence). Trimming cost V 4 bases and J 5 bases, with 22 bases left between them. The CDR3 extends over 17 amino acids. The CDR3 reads CASSRSPWVSSDNEQFF. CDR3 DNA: TGTGCCAGCAGCCGATCTCCATGGGTCTCGTCGGACAATGAGCAGTTCTTC.

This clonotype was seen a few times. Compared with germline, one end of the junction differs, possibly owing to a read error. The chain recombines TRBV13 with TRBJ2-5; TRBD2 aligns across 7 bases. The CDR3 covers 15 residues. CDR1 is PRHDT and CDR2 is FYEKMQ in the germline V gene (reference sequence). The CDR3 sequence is CASSIGGTTQETQYF. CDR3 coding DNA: TGTGCCAGCAGCATAGGCGGGACTACGCAAGAGACCCAGTACTTC.

CDR3: CASSWADEQFF. CDR3 DNA: TGTGCCAGCAGCTGGGCGGATGAGCAGTTCTTC. The rearrangement joins TRBV11-2 to TRBJ2-1, with D unclear. V lost 4 bases, J lost 8 bases, and 6 bases lay in between. The CDR3 has 11 residues. Germline CDR1 and CDR2: SGHAT and FQNNGV.

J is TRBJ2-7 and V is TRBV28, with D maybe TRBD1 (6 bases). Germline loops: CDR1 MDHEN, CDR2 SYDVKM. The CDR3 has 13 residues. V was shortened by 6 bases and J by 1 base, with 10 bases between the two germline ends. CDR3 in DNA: TGTGCCAGCAGCTGGGACACTTCCTACGAGCAGTACTTC. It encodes CASSWDTSYEQYF.

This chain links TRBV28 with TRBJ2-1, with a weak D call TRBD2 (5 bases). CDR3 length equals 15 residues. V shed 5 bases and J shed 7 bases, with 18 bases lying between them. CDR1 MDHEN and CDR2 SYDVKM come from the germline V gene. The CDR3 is CASSRDRAGGNEQFF. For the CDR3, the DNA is TGTGCCAGCAGTCGGGATAGGGCAGGAGGAAATGAGCAGTTCTTC.

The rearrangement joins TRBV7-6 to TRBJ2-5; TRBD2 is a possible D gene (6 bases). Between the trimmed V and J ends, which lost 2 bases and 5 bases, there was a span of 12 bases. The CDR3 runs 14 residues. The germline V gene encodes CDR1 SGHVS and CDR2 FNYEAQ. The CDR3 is CASSLWQAGETQYF. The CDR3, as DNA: TGTGCCAGCAGCTTATGGCAGGCGGGGGAGACCCAGTACTTC.

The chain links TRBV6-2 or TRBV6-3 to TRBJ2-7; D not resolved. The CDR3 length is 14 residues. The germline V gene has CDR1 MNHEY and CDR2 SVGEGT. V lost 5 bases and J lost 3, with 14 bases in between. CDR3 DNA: TGTGCCAGCAGTGTTTCGGCGGACCTCTACGAGCAGTACGTC. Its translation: CASSVSADLYEQYV.

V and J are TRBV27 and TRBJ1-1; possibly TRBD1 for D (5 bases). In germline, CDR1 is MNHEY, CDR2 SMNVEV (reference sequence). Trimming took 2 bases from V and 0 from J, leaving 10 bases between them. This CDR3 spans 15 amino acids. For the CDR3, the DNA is TGTGCCAGCAGTTTAAGGGGCGTTTTGAACACTGAAGCTTTCTTT. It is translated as CASSLRGVLNTEAFF.

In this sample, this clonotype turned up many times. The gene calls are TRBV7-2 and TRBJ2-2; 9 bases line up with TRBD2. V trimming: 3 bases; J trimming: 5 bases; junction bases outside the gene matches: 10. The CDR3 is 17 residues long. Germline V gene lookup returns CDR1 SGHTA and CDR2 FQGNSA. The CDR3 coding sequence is TGTGCCAGCAGCTTCCCCCCTCTAGCGGGATATACCGGGGAGCTGTTTTTT. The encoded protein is CASSFPPLAGYTGELFF.

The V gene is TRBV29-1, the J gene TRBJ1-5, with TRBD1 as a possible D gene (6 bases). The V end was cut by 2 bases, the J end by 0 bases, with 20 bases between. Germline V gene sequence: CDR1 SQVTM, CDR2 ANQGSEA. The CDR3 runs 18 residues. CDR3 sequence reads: CSVELRGALRYSNQPQHF. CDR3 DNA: TGCAGCGTTGAACTACGGGGGGCGCTCAGATATAGCAATCAGCCCCAGCATTTT. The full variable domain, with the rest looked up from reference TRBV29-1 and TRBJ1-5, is SAVISQKPSRDICQRGTSLTIQCQVDSQVTMMFWYRQQPGQSLTLIATANQGSEATYESGFVIDKFPISRPNLTFSTLTVSNMSPEDSSIYLCSVELRGALRYSNQPQHFGDGTRLSIL.

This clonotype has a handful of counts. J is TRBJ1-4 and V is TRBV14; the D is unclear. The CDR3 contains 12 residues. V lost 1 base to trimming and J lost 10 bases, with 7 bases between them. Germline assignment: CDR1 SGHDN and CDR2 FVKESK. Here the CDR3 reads CASSQVWGKLFF. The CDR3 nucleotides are TGTGCCAGCAGCCAAGTTTGGGGAAAACTGTTTTTT. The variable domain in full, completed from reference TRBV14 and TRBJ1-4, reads EAGVTQFPSHSVIEKGQTVTLRCDPISGHDNLYWYRRVMGKEIKFLLHFVKESKQDESGMPNNRFLAERTGGTYSTLKVQPAELEDSGVYFCASSQVWGKLFFGSGTQLSVL.

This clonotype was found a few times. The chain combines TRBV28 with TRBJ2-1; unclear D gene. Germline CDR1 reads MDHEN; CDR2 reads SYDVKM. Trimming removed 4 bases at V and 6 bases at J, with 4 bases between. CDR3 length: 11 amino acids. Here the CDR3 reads CASSWANEQFF. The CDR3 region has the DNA TGTGCCAGCAGTTGGGCCAATGAGCAGTTCTTC. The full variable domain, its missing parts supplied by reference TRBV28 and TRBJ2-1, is DVKVTQSSRYLVKRTGEKVFLECVQDMDHENMFWYRQDPGLGLRLIYFSYDVKMKEKGDIPEGYSVSREKKERFSLILESASTNQTSMYLCASSWANEQFFGPGTRLTVL.

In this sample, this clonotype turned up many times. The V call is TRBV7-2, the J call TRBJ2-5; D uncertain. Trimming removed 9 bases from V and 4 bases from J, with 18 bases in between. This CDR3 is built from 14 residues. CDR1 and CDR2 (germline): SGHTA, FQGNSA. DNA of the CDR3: TGTGCCAGTTGTTTCGTAGCCGGTGGAGAGACCCAGTACTTC. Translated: CASCFVAGGETQYF.

In nucleotides, the CDR3 is TGCAGTGCTACCCAGGTGAACACCGGGGAGCTGTTTTTT. Protein: CSATQVNTGELFF. The V call is TRBV20-1, the J call TRBJ2-2; no clear D gene. Germline V lookup: CDR1 DFQATT, CDR2 SNEGSKA (reference sequence). The CDR3 consists of 13 residues. Between the trimmed V and J ends, which lost 4 bases and 1 base, there was a span of 7 bases.

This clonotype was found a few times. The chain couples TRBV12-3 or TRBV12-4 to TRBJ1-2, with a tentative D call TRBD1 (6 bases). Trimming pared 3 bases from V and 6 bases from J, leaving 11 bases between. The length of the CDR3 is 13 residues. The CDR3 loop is CASSFGGLNGYTF. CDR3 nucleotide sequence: TGTGCCAGCAGTTTCGGGGGGCTGAATGGCTACACCTTC.

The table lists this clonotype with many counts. CDR3 DNA sequence: TGTGCCAGCAGTCCCTCGGCAGATACGCAGTATTTT. Translated, it gives CASSPSADTQYF. This rearrangement joins TRBV6-1 to TRBJ2-3; D is undetermined. Looked up from germline, CDR1 is MNHNS and CDR2 is SASEGT. Deletions cut 5 bases from V and 4 bases from J, with 7 bases between. There are 12 residues in the CDR3.

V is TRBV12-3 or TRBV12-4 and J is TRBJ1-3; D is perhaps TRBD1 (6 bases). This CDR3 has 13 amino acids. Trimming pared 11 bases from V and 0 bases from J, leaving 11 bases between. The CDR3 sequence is CAGDRSSGNTIYF. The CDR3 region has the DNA TGTGCCGGCGACAGGTCCTCTGGAAACACCATATATTTT.

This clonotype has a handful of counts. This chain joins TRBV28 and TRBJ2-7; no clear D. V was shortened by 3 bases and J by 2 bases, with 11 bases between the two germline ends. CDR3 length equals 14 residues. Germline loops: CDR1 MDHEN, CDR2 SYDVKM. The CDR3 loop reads CASSFRRSTYEQYF. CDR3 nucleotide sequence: TGTGCCAGCAGTTTCCGGAGAAGCACCTACGAGCAGTACTTC.

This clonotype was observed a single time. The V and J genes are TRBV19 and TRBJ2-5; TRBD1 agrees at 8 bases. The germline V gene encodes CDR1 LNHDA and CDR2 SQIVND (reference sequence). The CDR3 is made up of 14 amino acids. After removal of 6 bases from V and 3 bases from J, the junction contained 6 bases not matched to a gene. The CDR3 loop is CASSNPDREETQYF. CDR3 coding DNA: TGTGCCAGTAGCAACCCGGACAGGGAAGAGACCCAGTACTTC.

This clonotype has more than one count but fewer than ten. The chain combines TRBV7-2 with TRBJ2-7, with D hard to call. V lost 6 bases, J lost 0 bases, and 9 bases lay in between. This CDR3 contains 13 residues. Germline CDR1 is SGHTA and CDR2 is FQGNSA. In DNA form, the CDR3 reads TGTGCCAGCAGTTTAAAGGACTCCTACGAGCAGTACTTC. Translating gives CASSLKDSYEQYF.

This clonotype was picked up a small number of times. The CDR3 nucleotides read TGTGCCAGCACCTTCCTAGCTAGGGGCTACAATGAGCAGTTCTTC. Residues: CASTFLARGYNEQFF. V usage is TRBV27 and J usage is TRBJ2-1; either TRBD1 or TRBD2 may supply D (5 bases each). CDR3 size: 15 residues. The germline V and J ends were trimmed by 7 bases and 3 bases, with 16 bases remaining between them. The germline CDR1 and CDR2 sequences are MNHEY and SMNVEV (reference sequence).